This is a list of T cell receptor beta chains from one sample in a study of cytotoxic CD8 clonotypes in ibrutinib-treated CLL. The method was immunoSEQ multiplex PCR; TCRdb's version includes in-frame clones alone and lacks a portion of them. The sample comprises approximately 200,000 clones, over 60% of which are singletons, and around 15% rests with the top ten. This specimen was PBMCs, taken after 24 months of ibrutinib treatment. The receptors come from a human donor with chronic lymphocytic leukemia. Both conserved end residues are part of each CDR3. D genes are given only for firm matches. Clone size appears in some rows only: once, few, many, or a class for an expanded clone.

J: TRBJ2-7
V: TRBV18
size: .
D: TRBD1
length: 17
DNA: TGTGCCAGCTCACGAAACCCCACTTGGGACAGCTCCTACGAGCAGTACTTC
CDR3: CASSRNPTWDSSYEQYF

J: TRBJ2-1
V: TRBV2
size: once
D: .
length: 12
DNA: TGTGCCAGCAGGACCAGGGGTAATGAGCAGTTCTTC
CDR3: CASRTRGNEQFF

J: TRBJ1-3
V: TRBV4-3
size: .
D: .
length: 17
DNA: TGCGCCAGCAGCCAAGATCTACCGCTTAGCTCTGGAAACACCATATATTTT
CDR3: CASSQDLPLSSGNTIYF

J: TRBJ2-5
V: TRBV19
size: .
D: .
length: 15
DNA: TGTGCCAGTAGTCCGACGACCTGGGCGTGGGAGACCCAGTACTTC
CDR3: CASSPTTWAWETQYF

J: TRBJ2-1
V: TRBV28
size: .
D: .
length: 13
DNA: TGTGCCAGCAGCCTTAGAGGGGTGGATGAGCAGTTCTTC
CDR3: CASSLRGVDEQFF

J: TRBJ2-7
V: TRBV10-3
size: few
D: .
length: 15
DNA: TGTGCCATCAGTGAGTCACTGGCGACTGACTACGAGCAGTACTTC
CDR3: CAISESLATDYEQYF

J: TRBJ1-1
V: TRBV5-1
size: .
D: .
length: 12
DNA: TGCGCCAGCAGCTTTGCGTCCGGGGAAGCTTTCTTT
CDR3: CASSFASGEAFF

J: TRBJ2-7
V: TRBV7-2
size: .
D: .
length: 15
DNA: TGTGCCAGCAGCTTAGAGCAGGACAGTTTCTACGAGCAGTACTTC
CDR3: CASSLEQDSFYEQYF

J: TRBJ2-2
V: TRBV5-1
size: once
D: TRBD2
length: 16
DNA: TGCGCCAGCAGCTTTCGTAGCGGAGCGGGGACCGGGGAGCTGTTTTTT
CDR3: CASSFRSGAGTGELFF

J: TRBJ2-2
V: TRBV4-3
size: few
D: .
length: 15
DNA: TGCGCCAGCAGCCGGGACACGAAGAACACCGGGGAGCTGTTTTTT
CDR3: CASSRDTKNTGELFF

J: TRBJ2-5
V: TRBV28
size: .
D: .
length: 18
DNA: TGTGCCAGCAGTTTAGCGCTCCTACGTGGTGTCGGGAAAGAGACCCAGTACTTC
CDR3: CASSLALLRGVGKETQYF

J: TRBJ1-5
V: TRBV30
size: .
D: TRBD1
length: 14
DNA: TGTGCCTGGAGCGGGACAGCGGCACGGCAGCCCCAGCATTTT
CDR3: CAWSGTAARQPQHF

J: TRBJ1-2
V: TRBV15
size: .
D: .
length: 13
DNA: TGTGCCACCAGCCCGGACAGAATCTATGGCTACACCTTC
CDR3: CATSPDRIYGYTF

J: TRBJ1-2
V: TRBV2
size: few
D: .
length: 13
DNA: TGTGCCAGCAGTGACCTGGGCCGATCTGGCTACACCTTC
CDR3: CASSDLGRSGYTF

J: TRBJ2-2
V: TRBV7-7
size: few
D: TRBD2
length: 16
DNA: TGTGCTAGCAGCTTAGCGCGGGGGAGGAACACCGGGGAGCTGTTTTTT
CDR3: CASSLARGRNTGELFF

J: TRBJ1-5
V: TRBV28
size: .
D: TRBD1
length: 16
DNA: TGTGCCAGCAGTTTAGTCAGGACAGGGCGTAATCAGCCCCAGCATTTT
CDR3: CASSLVRTGRNQPQHF

J: TRBJ2-7
V: TRBV29-1
size: .
D: .
length: 13
DNA: TGCAGCGTTGAGGGCGGAGAGGGCTACGAGCAGTACTTC
CDR3: CSVEGGEGYEQYF

J: TRBJ2-6
V: TRBV4-1
size: .
D: .
length: 18
DNA: TGCGCCAGCAGCCAAGGGTTGGCAGCGCGCTCTGGGGCCAACGTCCTGACTTTC
CDR3: CASSQGLAARSGANVLTF

J: TRBJ1-4
V: TRBV7-9
size: once
D: .
length: 17
DNA: TGTGCCAGCAGCGCAAGACGGCTGGCAACAACTAATGAAAAACTGTTTTTT
CDR3: CASSARRLATTNEKLFF

J: TRBJ1-2
V: TRBV6-5
size: .
D: .
length: 13
DNA: TGTGCCACCAGGGTAGGGGGGCCTTATGGCTACACCTTC
CDR3: CATRVGGPYGYTF

J: TRBJ1-5
V: TRBV5-1
size: .
D: .
length: 16
DNA: TGCGCCAGCAGCTTGGTCAGGGGAGGGAGCAATCAGCCCCAGCATTTT
CDR3: CASSLVRGGSNQPQHF

J: TRBJ2-7
V: TRBV15
size: once
D: TRBD1
length: 15
DNA: TGTGCCACCAGCAGAGACGACAGGGGTTTGCACGAGCAGTACTTC
CDR3: CATSRDDRGLHEQYF

J: TRBJ2-7
V: TRBV5-1
size: .
D: .
length: 11
DNA: TGCGCCAGCAGCTTGGGTCACGAGCAGTACTTC
CDR3: CASSLGHEQYF

J: TRBJ1-1
V: TRBV7-9
size: .
D: TRBD1
length: 15
DNA: TGTGCCAGCAGCTTACGATCAGGGGGGAACACTGAAGCTTTCTTT
CDR3: CASSLRSGGNTEAFF

J: TRBJ2-7
V: TRBV9
size: many
D: .
length: 14
DNA: TGTGCCAGCAGCGCCCAGGGAGTCCCCTACGAGCAGTACTTC
CDR3: CASSAQGVPYEQYF

J: TRBJ2-1
V: TRBV29-1
size: .
D: .
length: 14
DNA: TGCAGCGTTGGGATTGGTAGCGGCCTACTGACTCAGTTCTTC
CDR3: CSVGIGSGLLTQFF

J: TRBJ1-5
V: TRBV4-2
size: .
D: TRBD1
length: 16
DNA: TGTGCCAGCAGCCAAGCGACTCAGGGGGCCTGGCAGCCCCAGCATTTT
CDR3: CASSQATQGAWQPQHF

J: TRBJ2-7
V: TRBV28
size: .
D: TRBD1
length: 15
DNA: TGTGCCAGCAGTTACGGGACAGGGATCTACTACGAGCAGTACTTC
CDR3: CASSYGTGIYYEQYF

J: TRBJ1-2
V: TRBV7-2
size: .
D: TRBD1
length: 16
DNA: TGTGCCAGCAGCTCCCGATGGACAGGGGGCGACTATGGCTACACCTTC
CDR3: CASSSRWTGGDYGYTF

J: TRBJ2-5
V: TRBV28
size: .
D: TRBD1
length: 15
DNA: TGTGCCAGCAGAACCGGGACAGGGTGGGGAGAGACCCAGTACTTC
CDR3: CASRTGTGWGETQYF

J: TRBJ2-7
V: TRBV28
size: .
D: TRBD2
length: 18
DNA: TGTGCCAGCAGCCAAATTGGGGTAGCGGGAGGACTAAAGTACGAGCAGTACTTC
CDR3: CASSQIGVAGGLKYEQYF

J: TRBJ1-2
V: TRBV4-1
size: once
D: .
length: 14
DNA: TGCGCCAGCAGCCAAGTGGGTGGGCGGGATGGCTACACCTTC
CDR3: CASSQVGGRDGYTF

J: TRBJ2-1
V: TRBV19
size: .
D: TRBD2
length: 16
DNA: TGTGCCAGTAGTAAACGGACTAGCGGTACTTACAATGAGCAGTTCTTC
CDR3: CASSKRTSGTYNEQFF

J: TRBJ2-7
V: TRBV5-8
size: .
D: TRBD1
length: 16
DNA: TGTGCCAGCAGGCGGAAAGAGAGGACAGGGGGCGGCGAGCAGTACTTC
CDR3: CASRRKERTGGGEQYF

J: TRBJ1-1
V: TRBV27
size: few
D: .
length: 14
DNA: TGTGCCAGCAGTACTCACAGTTTGGACACTGAAGCTTTCTTT
CDR3: CASSTHSLDTEAFF

J: TRBJ2-7
V: TRBV4-1
size: .
D: TRBD2
length: 15
DNA: TGCGCCAGCAGCCAAGTTACTAGCGGAGTTTACGAGCAGTACTTC
CDR3: CASSQVTSGVYEQYF

J: TRBJ1-1
V: TRBV5-6
size: .
D: TRBD1
length: 15
DNA: TGTGCCAGCAGCTCGGGGGACAGCTTGAACACTGAAGCTTTCTTT
CDR3: CASSSGDSLNTEAFF

J: TRBJ1-4
V: TRBV2
size: .
D: TRBD1
length: 16
DNA: TGTGCCAGCAGTGACAGGGGGGCGCGAACTAATGAAAAACTGTTTTTT
CDR3: CASSDRGARTNEKLFF

J: TRBJ1-3
V: TRBV1
size: .
D: .
length: 18
DNA: TGCACCAGCAGCCAAGATGGAGTCGGACAGTCTTCTGGAAACACCATATATTTT
CDR3: CTSSQDGVGQSSGNTIYF

J: TRBJ2-1
V: TRBV27
size: .
D: .
length: 15
DNA: TGTGCCAGCAGTTTATTATTTAACCAGTACAATGAGCAGTTCTTC
CDR3: CASSLLFNQYNEQFF

J: TRBJ2-3
V: TRBV6-4
size: few
D: .
length: 13
DNA: TGTGCCAGCAGTGACGGGAGCACAGATACGCAGTATTTT
CDR3: CASSDGSTDTQYF

J: TRBJ2-1
V: TRBV7-9
size: .
D: .
length: 18
DNA: TGTGCCAGCAGCTTAGTGTCGCAAGCGGTCAACTCCTACAATGAGCAGTTCTTC
CDR3: CASSLVSQAVNSYNEQFF

J: TRBJ2-7
V: TRBV4-3
size: .
D: TRBD2
length: 14
DNA: TGCGCCAGCAGTACCGGGACTAGATCCTACGAGCAGTACTTC
CDR3: CASSTGTRSYEQYF

J: TRBJ2-7
V: TRBV5-6
size: .
D: .
length: 16
DNA: TGTGCCAGCAGCTTGGCTAACAGGGAGTTGGCGTACGAGCAGTACTTC
CDR3: CASSLANRELAYEQYF

J: TRBJ1-1
V: TRBV6-6
size: .
D: .
length: 15
DNA: TGTGCCAGCAGTTACTTGGGGATCTTGAACACTGAAGCTTTCTTT
CDR3: CASSYLGILNTEAFF

J: TRBJ2-7
V: TRBV10-3
size: .
D: TRBD1
length: 12
DNA: TGTGCCATGGGGACAGGGAGCTACGAGCAGTACTTC
CDR3: CAMGTGSYEQYF

J: TRBJ1-2
V: TRBV14
size: .
D: TRBD1
length: 14
DNA: TGTGCCAGCAGCCAAGATGGGACAGGGCGAGGCTACACCTTC
CDR3: CASSQDGTGRGYTF

J: TRBJ2-3
V: TRBV4-3
size: .
D: .
length: 14
DNA: TGCGCCAGCAGCCAACAGGGGTTCACTGATACGCAGTATTTT
CDR3: CASSQQGFTDTQYF

J: TRBJ2-7
V: TRBV30
size: .
D: TRBD2
length: 15
DNA: TGTGCCTGGAGTCGGACTAGCGGCCTCTCCTACGAGCAGTACTTC
CDR3: CAWSRTSGLSYEQYF

J: TRBJ2-6
V: TRBV5-1
size: .
D: .
length: 18
DNA: TGCGCCAGCAGCTTGGGATCGGGGCCAAACTCTGGGGCCAACGTCCTGACTTTC
CDR3: CASSLGSGPNSGANVLTF

J: TRBJ1-5
V: TRBV18
size: few
D: .
length: 14
DNA: TGTGCCAGCTCACCACGCCAGAACAGACCACCCCAGCATTTT
CDR3: CASSPRQNRPPQHF

J: TRBJ2-4
V: TRBV11-2
size: .
D: .
length: 16
DNA: TGTGCCAGCAGCTTAGTCGGGAACTTATGGAAAAACATTCAGTACTTC
CDR3: CASSLVGNLWKNIQYF

J: TRBJ2-5
V: TRBV9
size: .
D: TRBD2
length: 17
DNA: TGTGCCAGCAGCGTAGCGAATAGCGGGTGGTACCAAGAGACCCAGTACTTC
CDR3: CASSVANSGWYQETQYF

J: TRBJ2-1
V: TRBV4-2
size: .
D: TRBD2
length: 17
DNA: TGTGCCAGCAGCCAAGCGACGGGTAGCGGGAGGGACAATGAGCAGTTCTTC
CDR3: CASSQATGSGRDNEQFF